A selection of T cell receptor beta chains follows, all from one sample in a study of cytomegalovirus exposure and HLA in healthy donors. Generated by immunoSEQ multiplex PCR, the TCRdb table keeps only in-frame clones and is missing some. In the table there are 75,000 to 95,000 clones, approximately 63% of which are singletons. The sample taken for sequencing was PBMCs. These receptors all stem from a woman in her thirties in good health and CMV-seronegative. Both conserved end residues are part of each CDR3. D genes are given only for firm matches. Clone size is given for some rows only: seen once, a few or many times, or a class if the clone is expanded.

D gene	J gene	clone size	V gene	CDR3 protein	CDR3 DNA
-	TRBJ2-1	few	TRBV10-1	CASSGTRGSGYNEQFF	TGCGCCAGCAGCGGGACTCGGGGTAGCGGCTACAATGAGCAGTTCTTC
TRBD1	TRBJ1-1	once	TRBV5-5	CASSPGTGRGDTEAFF	TGTGCCAGCAGCCCCGGGACAGGCCGGGGCGACACTGAAGCTTTCTTT
-	TRBJ1-2	-	TRBV29-1	CSVEDLSSFYGYTF	TGCAGCGTTGAAGATCTGTCCTCCTTCTATGGCTACACCTTC
TRBD1	TRBJ2-7	once	TRBV5-4	CASSWTGGSYEQYF	TGTGCCAGCAGCTGGACAGGGGGGAGCTACGAGCAGTACTTC
-	TRBJ1-2	few	TRBV6-6	CASSQSSGTLNYGYTF	TGTGCCAGCAGCCAGTCCTCAGGGACTCTGAACTATGGCTACACCTTC
TRBD2	TRBJ2-5	-	TRBV6-6	CASPRGAGGTETQYF	TGTGCCAGTCCCCGGGGAGCGGGAGGGACAGAGACCCAGTACTTC
TRBD1	TRBJ2-1	-	TRBV7-2	CASSPWAGQGNEQFF	TGTGCCAGCAGCCCATGGGCGGGACAGGGAAATGAGCAGTTCTTC
TRBD2	TRBJ2-5	-	TRBV27	CASSLLAGGPQETQYF	TGTGCCAGCAGTTTACTAGCGGGAGGGCCCCAAGAGACCCAGTACTTC
-	TRBJ1-3	-	TRBV28	CASSSSATGQQDTIYF	TGTGCCAGCAGTTCCTCCGCGACAGGACAACAGGACACCATATATTTT
TRBD1	TRBJ1-1	-	TRBV6-1	CASRVWTGNTEAFF	TGTGCCAGCAGGGTTTGGACAGGGAACACTGAAGCTTTCTTT
-	TRBJ2-3	-	TRBV7-2	CASSLGPLRGDTQYF	TGTGCCAGCAGCTTAGGACCTTTACGGGGAGATACGCAGTATTTT
TRBD1	TRBJ2-7	-	TRBV12-5	CASGLGQGALYF	TGTGCTAGTGGTTTGGGACAGGGGGCACTGTACTTC
TRBD1	TRBJ2-3	-	TRBV7-2	CASSHQTGITDTQYF	TGTGCCAGCAGCCACCAGACAGGGATCACAGATACGCAGTATTTT
TRBD1	TRBJ1-4	few	TRBV10-3	CAISDSDRANEKLFF	TGTGCCATCAGTGACTCTGACAGGGCTAATGAAAAACTGTTTTTT
-	TRBJ1-2	-	TRBV7-2	CASTLAGEVNGYTF	TGTGCCAGCACCTTAGCAGGGGAGGTCAATGGCTACACCTTC
TRBD2	TRBJ2-1	-	TRBV11-2	CASSFSSGAGYNEQFF	TGTGCCAGCAGCTTTTCGAGCGGAGCGGGGTACAATGAGCAGTTCTTC
-	TRBJ1-1	few	TRBV9	CASSAQMNTEAFF	TGTGCCAGCAGCGCCCAGATGAACACTGAAGCTTTCTTT
TRBD2	TRBJ2-5	-	TRBV11-2	CASSFGTSEQETQYF	TGTGCCAGCAGCTTCGGGACTAGCGAACAAGAGACCCAGTACTTC
-	TRBJ2-7	few	TRBV1	CTSSPLPWTSGPLGQYF	TGCACCAGCAGCCCACTACCATGGACTAGCGGACCTTTGGGGCAGTACTTC
TRBD1	TRBJ2-7	-	TRBV25-1	CASSDLSGTATYEQYF	TGTGCCAGCAGTGATCTATCAGGGACAGCAACCTACGAGCAGTACTTC
-	TRBJ2-7	once	TRBV21-1	CASSGKKPSRAGEQYF	TGTGCCAGCAGCGGCAAAAAACCGAGTAGGGCGGGTGAGCAGTACTTC
-	TRBJ2-5	-	TRBV28	CASSSFKTQYF	TGTGCCAGCAGTTCATTCAAGACCCAGTACTTC
TRBD1	TRBJ1-2	few	TRBV6-6	CASRTTGTGYGYTF	TGTGCCAGCAGAACGACCGGGACAGGGTACGGCTACACCTTC
TRBD1	TRBJ1-5	-	TRBV19	CASSGTGDSNQPQHF	TGTGCCAGTAGCGGGACAGGGGATAGCAATCAGCCCCAGCATTTT
TRBD1	TRBJ1-4	few	TRBV7-2	CASSRDRVDEKLFF	TGTGCCAGCAGCCGAGACAGGGTGGACGAAAAACTGTTTTTT
TRBD1	TRBJ2-4	-	TRBV6-1	CASSERGQGFIQYF	TGTGCCAGCAGTGAAAGGGGACAGGGGTTCATTCAGTACTTC
-	TRBJ1-2	-	TRBV7-2	CASSLTGPSNYGYTF	TGTGCCAGCAGCCTAACAGGGCCCTCTAACTATGGCTACACCTTC
-	TRBJ2-3	-	TRBV29-1	CSATSTDTQYF	TGCAGCGCGACTAGCACAGATACGCAGTATTTT
-	TRBJ1-4	-	TRBV5-4	CASSSSGRVEKLFF	TGTGCCAGCAGCAGCTCAGGGAGGGTTGAAAAACTGTTTTTT
TRBD1	TRBJ2-3	few	TRBV6-6	CASSTGTGVTDTQYF	TGTGCCAGCAGCACTGGGACAGGGGTCACAGATACGCAGTATTTT
-	TRBJ1-3	-	TRBV11-2	CASSPDTYSGNTIYF	TGTGCCAGCAGCCCCGACACTTACTCTGGAAACACCATATATTTT
-	TRBJ2-7	-	TRBV4-2	CASSQDGPYEQYF	TGTGCCAGCAGCCAAGATGGGCCCTACGAGCAGTACTTC
TRBD1	TRBJ1-3	-	TRBV19	CASSGTVGGNTIYF	TGTGCCAGTAGTGGGACAGTCGGTGGAAACACCATATATTTT
TRBD1	TRBJ1-1	-	TRBV7-3	CASSLMAGGTEAFF	TGTGCCAGCAGCTTAATGGCAGGGGGCACTGAAGCTTTCTTT
TRBD1	TRBJ2-7	-	TRBV6-1	CASIGTGLYEQYF	TGTGCCAGCATCGGGACAGGGCTCTACGAGCAGTACTTC
-	TRBJ1-1	few	TRBV6-6	CASSYSPGNTEAFF	TGTGCCAGCAGTTACTCGCCGGGAAACACTGAAGCTTTCTTT
-	TRBJ2-5	-	TRBV7-9	CASSLSEYQETQYF	TGTGCCAGCAGCTTATCGGAGTACCAAGAGACCCAGTACTTC
TRBD2	TRBJ2-3	few	TRBV7-6	CASSFSSGSVDTQYF	TGTGCCAGCAGCTTCTCTAGCGGGAGCGTAGATACGCAGTATTTT
-	TRBJ2-2	-	TRBV4-1	CASSQERSAQYTGELFF	TGCGCCAGCAGCCAAGAGCGGTCGGCTCAGTACACCGGGGAGCTGTTTTTT
TRBD1	TRBJ2-7	few	TRBV6-1	CASSDPGTGTYEQYF	TGTGCCAGCAGTGACCCCGGGACAGGGACCTACGAGCAGTACTTC
-	TRBJ2-1	-	TRBV5-1	CASSGGLGGWNEQFF	TGCGCCAGCAGCGGGGGGTTGGGAGGATGGAATGAGCAGTTCTTC
-	TRBJ2-7	few	TRBV29-1	CSDLSYEQYF	TGCAGCGATCTAAGCTACGAGCAGTACTTC
TRBD2	TRBJ2-1	-	TRBV28	CASSSLSGSLDNEQFF	TGTGCCAGCAGTTCCCTTAGCGGGAGTTTGGACAATGAGCAGTTCTTC
TRBD1	TRBJ1-2	-	TRBV19	CASTWGTGGYGYTF	TGTGCCAGTACCTGGGGGACAGGAGGGTATGGCTACACCTTC
-	TRBJ1-1	-	TRBV28	CASSFPLNTEAFF	TGTGCCAGCAGTTTCCCCTTGAACACTGAAGCTTTCTTT
-	TRBJ1-5	-	TRBV21-1	CASSKVSQPQHF	TGTGCCAGCAGCAAAGTTAGTCAGCCCCAGCATTTT
-	TRBJ1-2	few	TRBV7-9	CASSLGQGNGYTF	TGTGCCAGCAGCTTAGGGCAGGGGAATGGCTACACCTTC
-	TRBJ1-5	-	TRBV27	CASSFRRSNQPQHF	TGTGCCAGCAGTTTTAGGAGAAGCAATCAGCCCCAGCATTTT
-	TRBJ1-4	once	TRBV13	CASSLKGTNEKLFF	TGTGCCAGCAGCTTGAAGGGGACTAATGAAAAACTGTTTTTT
-	TRBJ1-1	few	TRBV6-1	CASSETLYGNTEAFF	TGTGCCAGCAGTGAAACTTTGTACGGGAACACTGAAGCTTTCTTT
-	TRBJ2-2	-	TRBV28	CASSLGSTGTGELFF	TGTGCCAGCAGTTTAGGGTCTACCGGGACCGGGGAGCTGTTTTTT
TRBD2	TRBJ2-1	once	TRBV7-9	CASSSTGTSSSYNEQFF	TGTGCCAGCAGCTCAACCGGGACTAGTAGCTCCTACAATGAGCAGTTCTTC
TRBD1	TRBJ2-1	-	TRBV7-3	CASSLVGTGNYNEQFF	TGTGCCAGCAGCTTAGTCGGGACAGGGAATTACAATGAGCAGTTCTTC
-	TRBJ2-5	-	TRBV28	CASSPREFQETQYF	TGTGCCAGCAGCCCCCGGGAGTTCCAAGAGACCCAGTACTTC